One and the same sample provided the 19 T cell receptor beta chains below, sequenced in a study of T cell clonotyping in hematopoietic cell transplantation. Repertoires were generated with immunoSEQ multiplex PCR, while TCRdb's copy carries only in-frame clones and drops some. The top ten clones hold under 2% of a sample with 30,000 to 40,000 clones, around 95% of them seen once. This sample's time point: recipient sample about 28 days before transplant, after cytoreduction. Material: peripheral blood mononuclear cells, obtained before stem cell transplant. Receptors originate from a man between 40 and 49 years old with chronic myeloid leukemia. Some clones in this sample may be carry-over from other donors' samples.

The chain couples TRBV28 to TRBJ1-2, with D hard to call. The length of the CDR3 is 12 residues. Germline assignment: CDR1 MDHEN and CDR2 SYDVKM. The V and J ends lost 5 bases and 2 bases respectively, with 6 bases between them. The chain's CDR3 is CASSTENYGYTF. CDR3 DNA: TGTGCCAGCAGTACTGAAAACTATGGCTACACCTTC.

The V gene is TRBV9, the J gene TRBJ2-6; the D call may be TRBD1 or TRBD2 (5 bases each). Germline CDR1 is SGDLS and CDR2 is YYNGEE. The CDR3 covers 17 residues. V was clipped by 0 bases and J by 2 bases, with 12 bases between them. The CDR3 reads CASSVGGFPAGANVLTF. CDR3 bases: TGTGCCAGCAGCGTAGGGGGGTTCCCCGCTGGGGCCAACGTCCTGACTTTC.

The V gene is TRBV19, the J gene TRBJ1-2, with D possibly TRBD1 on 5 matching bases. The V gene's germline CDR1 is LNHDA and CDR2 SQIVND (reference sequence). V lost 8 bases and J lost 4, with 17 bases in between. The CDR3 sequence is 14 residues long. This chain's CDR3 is CASDESGATYGYTF. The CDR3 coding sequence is TGTGCCAGTGACGAGAGCGGGGCCACCTATGGCTACACCTTC.

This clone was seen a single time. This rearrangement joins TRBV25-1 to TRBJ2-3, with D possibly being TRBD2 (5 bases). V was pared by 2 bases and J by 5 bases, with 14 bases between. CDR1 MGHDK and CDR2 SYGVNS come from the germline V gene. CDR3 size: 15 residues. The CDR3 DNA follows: TGTGCCAGCAGTGAACGCCGGAAACGGGGAGATACGCAGTATTTT. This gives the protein CASSERRKRGDTQYF.

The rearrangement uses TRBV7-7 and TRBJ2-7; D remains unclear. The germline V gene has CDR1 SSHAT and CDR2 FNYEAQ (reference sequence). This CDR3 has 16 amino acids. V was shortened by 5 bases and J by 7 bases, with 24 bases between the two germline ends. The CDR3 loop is CASSPNLANALWEQYF. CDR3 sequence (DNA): TGTGCCAGCAGCCCTAACCTGGCAAACGCCCTTTGGGAGCAGTACTTC. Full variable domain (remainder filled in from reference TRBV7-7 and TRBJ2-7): GAGVSQSPRYKVTKRGQDVTLRCDPISSHATLYWYQQALGQGPEFLTYFNYEAQPDKSGLPSDRFSAERPEGSISTLTIQRTEQRDSAMYRCASSPNLANALWEQYFGPGTRLTVT.

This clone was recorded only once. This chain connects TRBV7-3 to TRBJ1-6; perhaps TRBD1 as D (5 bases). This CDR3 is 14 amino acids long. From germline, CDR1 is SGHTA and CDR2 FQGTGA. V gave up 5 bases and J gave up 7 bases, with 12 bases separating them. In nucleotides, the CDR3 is TGTGCCAGCAGCCGGGAAGGGGCCAATTCACCCCTCCACTTT. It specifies CASSREGANSPLHF.

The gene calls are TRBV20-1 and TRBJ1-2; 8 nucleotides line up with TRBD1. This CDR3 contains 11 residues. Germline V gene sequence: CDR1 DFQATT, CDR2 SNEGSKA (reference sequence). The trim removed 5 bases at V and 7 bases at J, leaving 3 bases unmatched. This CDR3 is CSARTGFGYTF. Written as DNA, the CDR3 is TGCAGTGCTCGGACAGGGTTTGGCTACACCTTC.

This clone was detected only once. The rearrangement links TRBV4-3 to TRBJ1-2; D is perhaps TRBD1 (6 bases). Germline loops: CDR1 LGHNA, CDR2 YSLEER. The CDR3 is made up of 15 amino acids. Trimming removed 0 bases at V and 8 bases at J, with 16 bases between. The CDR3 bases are TGCGCCAGCAGCCAAGACAACTCAGGGGAAAGGGGCTACACCTTC. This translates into CASSQDNSGERGYTF.

The CDR3 bases are TGTGCCAGCAGTGAAGGGGGTTACAATGAGCAGTTCTTC. Protein sequence: CASSEGGYNEQFF. The gene calls are TRBV6-4 and TRBJ2-1, with a tentative D call TRBD1 (6 bases). This CDR3 contains 13 residues. Trimming pared 3 bases from V and 4 bases from J, leaving 7 bases between. Germline V gene sequence: CDR1 MRHNA, CDR2 SNTAGT.

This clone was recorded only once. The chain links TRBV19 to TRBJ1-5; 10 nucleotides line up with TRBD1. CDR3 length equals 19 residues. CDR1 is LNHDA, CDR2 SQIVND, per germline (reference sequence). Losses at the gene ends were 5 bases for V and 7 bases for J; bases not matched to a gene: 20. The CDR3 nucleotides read TGTGCCAGTAGTCCTGTAAGGGGCGAGACAGGGGGCATGATACAGCCCCAGCATTTT. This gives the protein CASSPVRGETGGMIQPQHF.

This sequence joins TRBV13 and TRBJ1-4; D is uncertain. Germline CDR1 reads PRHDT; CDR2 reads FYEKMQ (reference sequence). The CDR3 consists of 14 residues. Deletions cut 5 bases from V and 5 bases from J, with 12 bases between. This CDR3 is CASSRGSSNEKLFF. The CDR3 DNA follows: TGTGCCAGCAGCAGAGGGTCCAGCAATGAAAAACTGTTTTTT.

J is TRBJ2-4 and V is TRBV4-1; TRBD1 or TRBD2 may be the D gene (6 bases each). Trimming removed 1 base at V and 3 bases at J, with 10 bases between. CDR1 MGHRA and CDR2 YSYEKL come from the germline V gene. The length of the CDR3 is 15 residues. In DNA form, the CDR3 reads TGCGCCAGCAGCCAAGTAGGAGGGGGCAAAAACATTCAGTACTTC. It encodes CASSQVGGGKNIQYF.

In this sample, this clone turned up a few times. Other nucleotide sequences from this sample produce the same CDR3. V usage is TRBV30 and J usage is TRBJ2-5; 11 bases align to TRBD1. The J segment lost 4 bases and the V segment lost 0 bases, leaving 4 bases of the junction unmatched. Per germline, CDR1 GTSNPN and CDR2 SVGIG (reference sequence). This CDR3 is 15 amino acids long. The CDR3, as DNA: TGTGCCTGGAGTGTTGGGACAGGGGGGGCAGAGACCCAGTACTTC. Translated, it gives CAWSVGTGGAETQYF.

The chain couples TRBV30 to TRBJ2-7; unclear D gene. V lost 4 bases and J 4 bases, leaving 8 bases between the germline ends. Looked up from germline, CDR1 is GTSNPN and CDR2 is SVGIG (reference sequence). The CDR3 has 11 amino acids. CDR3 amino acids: CAWKETYEQYF. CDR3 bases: TGTGCCTGGAAAGAGACGTACGAGCAGTACTTC.

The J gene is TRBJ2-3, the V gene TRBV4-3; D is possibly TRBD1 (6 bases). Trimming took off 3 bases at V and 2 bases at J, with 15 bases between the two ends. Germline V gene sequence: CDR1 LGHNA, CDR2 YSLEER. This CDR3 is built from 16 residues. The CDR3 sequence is CASSQATGLHTDTQYF. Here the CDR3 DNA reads TGCGCCAGCAGCCAGGCTACAGGGCTTCACACAGATACGCAGTATTTT.

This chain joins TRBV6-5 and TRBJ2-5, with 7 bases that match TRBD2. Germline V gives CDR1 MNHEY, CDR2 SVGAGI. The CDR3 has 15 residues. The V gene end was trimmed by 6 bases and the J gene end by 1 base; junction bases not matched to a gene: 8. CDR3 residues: CASSRPSSGQETQYF. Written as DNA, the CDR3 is TGTGCCAGCAGCCGCCCCTCTAGCGGCCAAGAGACCCAGTACTTC.

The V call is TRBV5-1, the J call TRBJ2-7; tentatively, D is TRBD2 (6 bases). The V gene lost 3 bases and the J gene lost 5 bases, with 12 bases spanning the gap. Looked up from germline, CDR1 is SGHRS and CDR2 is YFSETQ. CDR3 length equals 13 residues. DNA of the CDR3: TGCGCCAGCAGCTCGGGGGAAAACCACGAGCAGTACTTC. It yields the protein CASSSGENHEQYF. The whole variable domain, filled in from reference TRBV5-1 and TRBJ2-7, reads KAGVTQTPRYLIKTRGQQVTLSCSPISGHRSVSWYQQTPGQGLQFLFEYFSETQRNKGNFPGRFSGRQFSNSRSEMNVSTLELGDSALYLCASSSGENHEQYFGPGTRLTVT.

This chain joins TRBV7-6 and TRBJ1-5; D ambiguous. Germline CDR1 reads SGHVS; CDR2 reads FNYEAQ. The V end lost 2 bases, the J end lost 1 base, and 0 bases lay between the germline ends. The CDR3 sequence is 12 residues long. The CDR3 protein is CASSLSNQPQHF. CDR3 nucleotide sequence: TGTGCCAGCAGCTTAAGCAATCAGCCCCAGCATTTT. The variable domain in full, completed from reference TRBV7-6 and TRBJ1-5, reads GAGVSQSPRYKVTKRGQDVALRCDPISGHVSLYWYRQALGQGPEFLTYFNYEAQQDKSGLPNDRFSAERPEGSISTLTIQRTEQRDSAMYRCASSLSNQPQHFGDGTRLSIL.

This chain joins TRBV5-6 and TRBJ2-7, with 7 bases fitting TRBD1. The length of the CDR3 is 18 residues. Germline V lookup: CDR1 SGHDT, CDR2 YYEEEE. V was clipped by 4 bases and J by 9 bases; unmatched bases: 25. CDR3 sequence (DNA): TGTGCCAGCAGCATAGACAGGGTCTCTCGAGGGAGATTGGATCGGCAGTACTTC. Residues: CASSIDRVSRGRLDRQYF.